The subject of this entry is one TCR beta chain. The sample comes from a study of shared clonotypes between healthy human individuals. Assay used: immunoSEQ multiplex PCR; TCRdb lists only in-frame clones, some missing. The sample contains some 2,000,000 clones, 85% to 95% of which appear only once. Trimming took off 4 bases at V and 3 bases at J, with 24 bases between the two ends. Germline CDR1 and CDR2: MNHNS and SASEGT. The CDR3 contains 18 residues. The genes are TRBV6-1 and TRBJ1-1; possibly TRBD1 for D (5 bases). Sample: naive CD4+ T cells sorted from blood. The subset: CD45RA+ positively selected. This receptor was taken from a man aged 18-30 years in good health. CDR3 protein: CASSGPMLTGGLDTEAFF. As DNA, the CDR3 is TGTGCCAGCAGTGGGCCCATGCTTACGGGGGGGTTGGACACTGAAGCTTTCTTT.